The 32 T cell receptor beta chains in this list originate from one sample, sequenced in a study of shared clonotypes between healthy human individuals. Assay: immunoSEQ multiplex PCR; the TCRdb copy retains only in-frame clones and omits some. The profile covers 2.5 million or so clones, with around nine tenths appearing a single time and under 0.15% taken by the ten largest. The specimen sequenced was naive CD4+ T cells sorted from blood. The sample's subset: CD45RA+ positively selected. These receptors were collected from a young man in good health.

The chain combines TRBV5-6 with TRBJ2-3; TRBD2 matches 9 bases. V lost 2 bases to trimming and J lost 1 base; unmatched junction nucleotides: 14. CDR1 and CDR2 from the germline V gene are SGHDT and YYEEEE. The CDR3 is made up of 19 amino acids. CDR3 bases: TGTGCCAGCAGCTTTCGACTAGCGGTTTACCGAGAAGGCACAGATACGCAGTATTTT. Translated: CASSFRLAVYREGTDTQYF. The entire variable domain, with the rest obtained from reference TRBV5-6 and TRBJ2-3, is as follows: DAGVTQSPTHLIKTRGQQVTLRCSPKSGHDTVSWYQQALGQGPQFIFQYYEEEERQRGNFPDRFSGHQFPNYSSELNVNALLLGDSALYLCASSFRLAVYREGTDTQYFGPGTRLTVL.

V gene TRBV2 combines with J gene TRBJ1-2, with D maybe TRBD1 (5 bases). Between the trimmed V and J ends, which lost 6 bases and 4 bases, there was a span of 9 bases. Germline assignment: CDR1 SNHLY and CDR2 FYNNEI. The CDR3 sequence is 12 residues long. As DNA, the CDR3 is TGTGCCAGCAGGACCGACAGCTATGGCTACACCTTC. This translates into CASRTDSYGYTF.

This chain uses TRBV28 with TRBJ1-5, with 8 positions matching TRBD1. Germline CDR1 reads MDHEN; CDR2 reads SYDVKM. This CDR3 contains 16 residues. V shed 8 bases, J shed 1 base, and the junction held 10 bases outside the gene matches. In nucleotides, the CDR3 is TGTGCCAGCCTACAATCAGGGGGCAGAAGCAATCAGCCCCAGCATTTT. Its protein is CASLQSGGRSNQPQHF.

The J gene is TRBJ2-3, the V gene TRBV7-8, with TRBD2 identical over 11 bases. Trimming removed 5 bases from V and 2 bases from J; junction bases left unmatched: 6. The CDR3 extends over 16 amino acids. CDR1 is SGHVS and CDR2 is FQNEAQ in the germline V gene. CDR3 region: CASSEYSGGATDTQYF. The CDR3 DNA reads TGTGCCAGCAGCGAATATAGCGGGGGGGCCACAGATACGCAGTATTTT.

The chain links TRBV4-2 to TRBJ2-7; D remains unclear. The germline V gene encodes CDR1 LGHNA and CDR2 YNFKEQ. This CDR3 contains 13 residues. The V gene lost 0 bases and the J gene lost 7 bases, with 10 bases spanning the gap. The CDR3 DNA reads TGTGCCAGCAGCCAAGACCCCAGGTGGGAGCAGTACTTC. Translation: CASSQDPRWEQYF.

The V gene is TRBV27, the J gene TRBJ1-1; the D is unclear. The CDR3 covers 11 residues. The V end lost 5 bases, the J end lost 7 bases, and 8 bases lay between the germline ends. From germline, CDR1 is MNHEY and CDR2 SMNVEV (reference sequence). The CDR3 DNA sequence: TGTGCCAGCAGTGCCGGCAGTGAAGCTTTCTTT. Residues: CASSAGSEAFF.

The rearrangement uses TRBV7-9 and TRBJ2-3; D call uncertain. Germline values: CDR1 SEHNR, CDR2 FQNEAQ (reference sequence). With 5 bases removed from V and 8 bases from J, the gap between germline ends came to 20 bases. CDR3 length: 15 amino acids. DNA of the CDR3: TGTGCCAGCAGCCCGTCAGGAGTACACAGAGGTACGCAGTATTTT. Its protein product is CASSPSGVHRGTQYF.

This chain's CDR3 is CASRLDRAYGYTF. Here the CDR3 DNA reads TGTGCCAGCAGGTTGGACAGAGCCTATGGCTACACCTTC. The chain couples TRBV27 to TRBJ1-2; D might be TRBD1 (6 bases). V lost 6 bases and J lost 4, with 12 bases in between. This CDR3 has 13 amino acids. CDR1 and CDR2 (germline): MNHEY, SMNVEV (reference sequence).

A word on this clone: The sample holds other DNA sequences that translate to the same CDR3. V is TRBV10-3 and J is TRBJ2-5, with 7 bases identical to TRBD1. V shed 5 bases and J 5 bases; nucleotides not matched to a gene: 5. The CDR3 has 13 residues. Germline lookup yields CDR1 ENHRY and CDR2 SYGVKD. CDR3 DNA sequence: TGTGCCATCAGTAACAGGGGCGGGGAGACCCAGTACTTC. Protein: CAISNRGGETQYF.

This clone was counted once. The gene calls are TRBV10-3 and TRBJ1-1; 7 bases are shared with TRBD1. Losses at the gene ends were 7 bases for V and 1 base for J; bases not matched to a gene: 9. From germline, CDR1 is ENHRY and CDR2 SYGVKD. The CDR3 runs to 15 residues. DNA for the CDR3: TGTGCCATCAAAGGGCAGGGGGAATGGAACACTGAAGCTTTCTTT. Translating it yields CAIKGQGEWNTEAFF.

As DNA, the CDR3 is TGTGCCAGCAGGTACCGTAATCTGGTGGGGACTGGGAACACTGAAGCTTTCTTT. It yields the protein CASRYRNLVGTGNTEAFF. The V call is TRBV25-1, the J call TRBJ1-1; the D gene is possibly TRBD1 (5 bases). V was clipped by 6 bases and J by 1 base, with 24 bases between them. The CDR3 runs 18 residues. CDR1 is MGHDK and CDR2 is SYGVNS in the germline V gene.

In its sample, this clone was seen once. The V and J genes are TRBV10-3 and TRBJ2-1; D may match TRBD1 or TRBD2 (5 bases each). Trimming took off 5 bases at V and 8 bases at J, with 10 bases between the two ends. The CDR3 is 12 amino acids. Germline CDR1 reads ENHRY; CDR2 reads SYGVKD. In DNA form, the CDR3 reads TGTGCCATCAGTACAGGTAGCGATGAGCAGTTCTTC. It specifies CAISTGSDEQFF.

This clone turned up a few times. The chain couples TRBV10-3 to TRBJ1-5; no clear D. Trimming left V 2 bases short and J 1 base short, with 6 bases between. There are 14 residues in the CDR3. Germline V CDR1 and CDR2: ENHRY, SYGVKD. DNA for the CDR3: TGTGCCATCAGTGAGGCTACAAGCAATCAGCCCCAGCATTTT. Protein product: CAISEATSNQPQHF.

This CDR3 reads CASSEAFGYEQYF. CDR3 DNA sequence: TGTGCCAGCAGTGAGGCGTTTGGGTACGAGCAGTACTTC. This chain links TRBV27 with TRBJ2-7; no firm D call. Germline CDR1 and CDR2: MNHEY and SMNVEV (reference sequence). Trimming removed 5 bases from V and 4 bases from J, with 12 bases in between. CDR3 length equals 13 residues.

V is TRBV12-5 and J is TRBJ1-2, with D perhaps TRBD1 (6 bases). The CDR3 totals 13 residues. Germline V gene lookup returns CDR1 LGHNT and CDR2 FRNRAP. Trimming took 7 bases from V and 4 from J, leaving 13 bases between them. CDR3 amino acids: CASARTAAYGYTF. CDR3 coding DNA: TGTGCTAGTGCCAGGACAGCTGCCTATGGCTACACCTTC.

The chain combines TRBV6-1 with TRBJ2-7, with TRBD1 matching over 9 bases. The CDR3 consists of 14 residues. The V and J ends lost 7 bases and 3 bases, in that order; junction bases with no gene match: 7. Germline CDR1 and CDR2: MNHNS and SASEGT. CDR3 in DNA: TGTGCCAGCATTGACAGGGGGGGACTCTACGAGCAGTACTTC. It is translated as CASIDRGGLYEQYF.

Regarding this clone: In the same sample, other DNA sequences code for this CDR3. The chain uses TRBV29-1 and TRBJ1-1; no reliable D call. CDR3 size: 12 residues. Germline V gives CDR1 SQVTM, CDR2 ANQGSEA. V was clipped by 5 bases and J by 0 bases, with 7 bases between them. For the CDR3, the DNA is TGCAGCGTTACCCAGGTGAACACTGAAGCTTTCTTT. Translation: CSVTQVNTEAFF.

The chain employs TRBV29-1 and TRBJ2-5; 8 nucleotides agree with TRBD2. Germline CDR1 reads SQVTM; CDR2 reads ANQGSEA. The V segment lost 2 bases and the J segment 5 bases; nucleotides outside the gene matches: 7. The CDR3 has 14 amino acids. The CDR3 region is CSVENGGARETQYF. CDR3 nucleotides: TGCAGCGTTGAAAACGGGGGGGCCCGGGAGACCCAGTACTTC.

The J gene is TRBJ2-3, the V gene TRBV23-1, with 10 bases matching TRBD2. TRBV23-1 is marked as an open reading frame, function uncertain. The CDR3 is 13 amino acids. With V trimmed by 11 bases and J by 1 base, 3 bases remained unmatched. CDR3 region: CAEGTSGTDTQYF. The CDR3 DNA reads as TGCGCCGAGGGGACTAGCGGCACAGATACGCAGTATTTT.

Note on this clone: Additional DNA sequences in this sample encode the identical CDR3. The V gene is TRBV27, the J gene TRBJ2-7, with 7 bases lining up with TRBD1. This CDR3 has 14 residues. Germline lookup yields CDR1 MNHEY and CDR2 SMNVEV (reference sequence). After removal of 3 bases from V and 3 bases from J, the junction contained 5 bases not matched to a gene. The chain's CDR3 is CASSFGGQSYEQYF. The CDR3 DNA follows: TGTGCCAGCAGTTTTGGGGGACAGAGCTACGAGCAGTACTTC.

This clone has a single count. The rearrangement joins TRBV30 to TRBJ1-6, with 8 nucleotides matching TRBD1. V lost 7 bases, J lost 7 bases, and 6 bases stayed unmatched. The CDR3 covers 13 residues. Germline-derived CDR1 and CDR2 are GTSNPN and SVGIG (reference sequence). The CDR3 DNA sequence: TGTGCCTACTCAGGGGGCCGGAATTCACCCCTCCACTTT. It codes for CAYSGGRNSPLHF.

This clone occurred once. Additional DNA sequences in this sample encode the identical CDR3. The chain links TRBV6-6 to TRBJ2-5, with 12 nucleotides matching TRBD2. This CDR3 is 16 amino acids long. CDR1 MNHNY and CDR2 SVGAGI come from the germline V gene (reference sequence). Unmatched junction bases numbered 1, after V lost 0 bases and J lost 2 bases. CDR3 DNA: TGTGCCAGCAGTTACTCTCTAGCGGGGGGGCAAGAGACCCAGTACTTC. Residues: CASSYSLAGGQETQYF.

This clone was detected only a few times. This sequence joins TRBV7-2 and TRBJ1-1; the D gene is possibly TRBD1 (5 bases). With 5 bases removed from V and 3 bases from J, the gap between germline ends came to 7 bases. This CDR3 contains 12 residues. The V gene's germline CDR1 is SGHTA and CDR2 FQGNSA. CDR3 DNA sequence: TGTGCCAGCAGCGCAGGGTACACTGAAGCTTTCTTT. It codes for CASSAGYTEAFF.

The chain carries TRBV19 and TRBJ1-4, with D unresolved. The V gene lost 7 bases and the J gene lost 4 bases, with 16 bases spanning the gap. This CDR3 is built from 15 residues. Germline CDR1 and CDR2: LNHDA and SQIVND (reference sequence). This CDR3 is CASTEYVGLNEKLFF. For the CDR3, the DNA is TGTGCCAGTACCGAGTACGTAGGGCTTAATGAAAAACTGTTTTTT. Complete variable domain (other parts from reference TRBV19 and TRBJ1-4): DGGITQSPKYLFRKEGQNVTLSCEQNLNHDAMYWYRQDPGQGLRLIYYSQIVNDFQKGDIAEGYSVSREKKESFPLTVTSAQKNPTAFYLCASTEYVGLNEKLFFGSGTQLSVL.

This chain connects TRBV5-1 to TRBJ1-1; 10 bases are shared with TRBD1. Germline V gene data show CDR1 as SGHRS and CDR2 as YFSETQ. CDR3 length: 16 residues. The trim removed 4 bases at V and 0 bases at J, leaving 6 bases unmatched. The chain's CDR3 is CASSQGQGPMNTEAFF. For the CDR3, the DNA is TGCGCCAGCAGCCAGGGACAGGGGCCCATGAACACTGAAGCTTTCTTT.

Notes on this clone: The same CDR3 also results from other DNA sequences found in this sample. The J gene is TRBJ1-4, the V gene TRBV7-9; the D is unclear. Germline lookup yields CDR1 SEHNR and CDR2 FQNEAQ (reference sequence). The CDR3 sequence is 13 residues long. Trimming cost V 2 bases and J 7 bases, with 8 bases left between them. The CDR3 sequence is CASSLSPVEKLFF. The CDR3 DNA reads TGTGCCAGCAGCTTATCCCCCGTTGAAAAACTGTTTTTT.

In DNA, the CDR3 is TGTGCCAGCAGTGAAGCGCTTGGAGTGCAGTACTTC. Its protein is CASSEALGVQYF. The V gene is TRBV6-1, the J gene TRBJ2-7; D not resolved. The CDR3 spans 12 residues. V was clipped by 0 bases and J by 9 bases, with 9 bases between them. Germline assignment: CDR1 MNHNS and CDR2 SASEGT.

Regarding this clone: The same CDR3 arises from other DNA sequences in this sample as well. The chain is built from TRBV5-1 and TRBJ1-4; a possible D gene is TRBD1 (5 bases). The germline V gene has CDR1 SGHRS and CDR2 YFSETQ. The CDR3 covers 14 residues. The ends were cut back, 0 bases at V and 2 bases at J, with 5 bases in the middle. As DNA, the CDR3 is TGCGCCAGCAGCTTGGGGGACACTAATGAAAAACTGTTTTTT. This codes for CASSLGDTNEKLFF. Supplemented by reference TRBV5-1 and TRBJ1-4, the full variable domain reads KAGVTQTPRYLIKTRGQQVTLSCSPISGHRSVSWYQQTPGQGLQFLFEYFSETQRNKGNFPGRFSGRQFSNSRSEMNVSTLELGDSALYLCASSLGDTNEKLFFGSGTQLSVL.

The rearrangement links TRBV6-5 to TRBJ2-1; 7 bases map to TRBD2. The germline V gene has CDR1 MNHEY and CDR2 SVGAGI. This CDR3 is built from 14 residues. Trimming took 6 bases from V and 4 from J; bases not matched to a gene: 6. As DNA, the CDR3 is TGTGCCAGCAGCAAGGGACTATTATACAATGAGCAGTTCTTC. Its protein is CASSKGLLYNEQFF.

CDR3 coding DNA: TGTGCCTGGAGTGTAGTCAGGGGTGGCACAGATACGCAGTATTTT. It translates to CAWSVVRGGTDTQYF. The chain has TRBV30 and TRBJ2-3; D perhaps matches TRBD1 (6 bases). There are 15 residues in the CDR3. Germline lookup yields CDR1 GTSNPN and CDR2 SVGIG (reference sequence). Trimming cost V 0 bases and J 1 base, with 11 bases left between them. The full variable domain, in which reference TRBV30 and TRBJ2-3 provide the parts outside the CDR3, is SQTIHQWPATLVQPVGSPLSLECTVEGTSNPNLYWYRQAAGRGLQLLFYSVGIGQISSEVPQNLSASRPQDRQFILSSKKLLLSDSGFYLCAWSVVRGGTDTQYFGPGTRLTVL.

This chain connects TRBV2 to TRBJ1-1, with D tentatively TRBD1 (5 bases). V dropped 7 bases and J dropped 0 bases, with 9 bases sitting between them. The CDR3 contains 13 residues. The V gene's germline CDR1 is SNHLY and CDR2 FYNNEI. The CDR3 DNA is TGTGCCAGCACTCCAGGGATGAACACTGAAGCTTTCTTT. Translated, it gives CASTPGMNTEAFF.

The chain links TRBV7-8 to TRBJ2-1; maybe TRBD2 (7 bases). This CDR3 has 14 residues. V lost 6 bases to trimming and J lost 6 bases, with 15 bases between them. In germline, CDR1 is SGHVS, CDR2 FQNEAQ. The CDR3: CASRRLGGPNEQFF. CDR3 nucleotide sequence: TGTGCCAGCAGACGGTTGGGGGGGCCCAATGAGCAGTTCTTC.